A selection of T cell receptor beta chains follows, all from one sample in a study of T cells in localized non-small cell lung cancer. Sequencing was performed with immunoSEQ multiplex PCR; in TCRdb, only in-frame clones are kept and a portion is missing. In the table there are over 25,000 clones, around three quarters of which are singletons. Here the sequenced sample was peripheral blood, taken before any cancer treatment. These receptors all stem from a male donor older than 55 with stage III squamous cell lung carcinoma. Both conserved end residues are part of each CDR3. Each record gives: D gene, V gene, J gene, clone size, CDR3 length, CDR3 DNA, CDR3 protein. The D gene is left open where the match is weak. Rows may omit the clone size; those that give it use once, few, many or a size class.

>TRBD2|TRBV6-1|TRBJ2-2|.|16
TGTGCCAGCAGTGCGGGATTAGCGGGATTGGCCGGGGAGCTGTTTTTT
CASSAGLAGLAGELFF
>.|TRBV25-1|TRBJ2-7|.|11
TGTGCCAGCAGCGACAGCTACGAGCAGTACTTC
CASSDSYEQYF
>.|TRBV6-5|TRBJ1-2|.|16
TGTGCCAGCAGTTTCCGGGTCCCTATGGACGCGGATGGCTACACCTTC
CASSFRVPMDADGYTF
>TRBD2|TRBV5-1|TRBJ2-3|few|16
TGCGCCAGCAGCGTTGAAGGCGCGGGGGGCACAGATACGCAGTATTTT
CASSVEGAGGTDTQYF
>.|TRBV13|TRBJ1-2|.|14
TGTGCCAGCAGCCAAGGGACAATGGAGTATGGCTACACCTTC
CASSQGTMEYGYTF
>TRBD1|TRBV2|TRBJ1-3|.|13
TGTGCCAGTCGGGACAGGGCGGGTAACACCATATATTTT
CASRDRAGNTIYF
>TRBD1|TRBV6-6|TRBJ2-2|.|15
TGTGCCAGCATTCTCGGGACAGGGGACACCGGGGAGCTGTTTTTT
CASILGTGDTGELFF
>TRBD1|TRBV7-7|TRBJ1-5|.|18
TGTGCTAGCAGCCTCCCGGGACAGGGGGCCAGGAGGTATCAGCCCCAGCATTTT
CASSLPGQGARRYQPQHF
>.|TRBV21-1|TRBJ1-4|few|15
TGTGCCAGCAGCTTTAGGGGGCATAGACAGGGAAAACTGTTTTTT
CASSFRGHRQGKLFF
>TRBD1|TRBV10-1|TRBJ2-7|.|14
TGCGCCAGATCTGACAGGGCACCAGCCTACGAGCAGTACTTC
CARSDRAPAYEQYF
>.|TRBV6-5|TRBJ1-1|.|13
TGTGCCAGCAGTTACCAGCTGGCCACTGAAGCTTTCTTT
CASSYQLATEAFF
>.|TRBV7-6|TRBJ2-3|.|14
TGTGCCAGCAGCTTAATCCTAGCCGCAGATACGCAGTATTTT
CASSLILAADTQYF
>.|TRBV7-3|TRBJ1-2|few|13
TGTGCCAGCAGCTTAATGGGGGACGCTGGCTACACCTTC
CASSLMGDAGYTF
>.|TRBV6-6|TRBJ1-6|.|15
TGTGCCAGCAGCCTTTTCGGCGGAACCAATTCACCCCTCCACTTT
CASSLFGGTNSPLHF
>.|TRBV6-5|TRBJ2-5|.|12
TGTGCCAGCAGTTACATGGGCGAGACCCAGTACTTC
CASSYMGETQYF
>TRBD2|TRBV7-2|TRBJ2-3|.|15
TGTGCCAGCAGCTTAGTAGGTCGGGGGGCAGATACGCAGTATTTT
CASSLVGRGADTQYF
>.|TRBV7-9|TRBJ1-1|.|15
TGTGCCAGCAGCTTAGCGACAGGAACTAACACTGAAGCTTTCTTT
CASSLATGTNTEAFF
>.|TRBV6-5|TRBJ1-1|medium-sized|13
TGTGCCAGCAATATTCAGGGAAGCACTGAAGCTTTCTTT
CASNIQGSTEAFF
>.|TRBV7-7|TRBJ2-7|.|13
TGTGCCAGCAGCCTTGGCCCCTCCTACGAGCAGTACTTC
CASSLGPSYEQYF
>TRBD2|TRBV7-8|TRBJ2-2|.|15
TGTGCCAGCAGCCGAAGCGGGGGAAAAACCGGGGAGCTGTTTTTT
CASSRSGGKTGELFF
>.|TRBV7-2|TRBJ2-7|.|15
.
CASSLVGQGADPKYF
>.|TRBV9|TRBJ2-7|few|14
TGTGCCAGCAGCCCATTGGAGTGGGCTTACGAGCAGTACTTC
CASSPLEWAYEQYF
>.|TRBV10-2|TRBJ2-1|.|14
TGCGCCAGCAGTGAGTCATACAGGGCACGGACGCAGTTCTTC
CASSESYRARTQFF
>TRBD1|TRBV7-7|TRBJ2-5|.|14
TGTGCTAGCAGCTTAGACAGGGCCCAAGAGACCCAGTACTTC
CASSLDRAQETQYF
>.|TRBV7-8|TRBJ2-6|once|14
TGTGCCAGCACCGTTTACTCTGGGGCCAACGTCCTGACTTTC
CASTVYSGANVLTF
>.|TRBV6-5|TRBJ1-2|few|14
TGTGCCAGCAGTTACATGGGCCACACTGGGGGCTACACCTTC
CASSYMGHTGGYTF
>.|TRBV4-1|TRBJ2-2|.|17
TGCGCCAGCAGCCAAGCTTCCCGGCAGGGGAACACCGGGGAGCTGTTTTTT
CASSQASRQGNTGELFF
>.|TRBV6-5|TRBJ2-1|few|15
TGTGCCAGCAGTTACTCGGGTGGGGTTGGGAATGAGCAGTTCTTC
CASSYSGGVGNEQFF
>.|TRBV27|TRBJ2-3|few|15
TGTGCCAGCACCCCCCGCCGGGACGCCACAGATACGCAGTATTTT
CASTPRRDATDTQYF
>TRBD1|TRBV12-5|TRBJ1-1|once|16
TGTGCTAGTGGTTTGACGGGACAGCTGCCTGACACTGAAGCTTTCTTT
CASGLTGQLPDTEAFF